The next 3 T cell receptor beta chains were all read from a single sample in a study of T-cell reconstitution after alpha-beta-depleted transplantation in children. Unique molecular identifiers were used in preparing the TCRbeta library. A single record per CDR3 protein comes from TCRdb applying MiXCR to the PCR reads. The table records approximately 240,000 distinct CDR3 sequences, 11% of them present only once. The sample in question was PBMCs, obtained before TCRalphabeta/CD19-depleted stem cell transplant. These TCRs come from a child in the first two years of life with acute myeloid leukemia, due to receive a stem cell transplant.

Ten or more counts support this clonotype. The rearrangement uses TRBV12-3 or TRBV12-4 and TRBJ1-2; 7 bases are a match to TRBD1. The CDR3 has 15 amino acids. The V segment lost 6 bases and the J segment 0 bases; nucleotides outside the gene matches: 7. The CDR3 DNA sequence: TGTGCCAGCAGCGGACAGGTCGGAGCTAACTATGGCTACACCTTC. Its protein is CASSGQVGANYGYTF.

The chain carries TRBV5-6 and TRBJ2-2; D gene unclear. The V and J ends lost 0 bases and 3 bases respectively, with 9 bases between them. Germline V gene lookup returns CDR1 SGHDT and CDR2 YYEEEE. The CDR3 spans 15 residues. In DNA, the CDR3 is TGTGCCAGCAGCTTGGAACGGTCCGACACCGGGGAGCTGTTTTTT. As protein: CASSLERSDTGELFF.

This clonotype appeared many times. The CDR3 DNA is TGCAGCGTTTCGGGACAGTTTTTTACTGAAGCTTTCTTT. It codes for CSVSGQFFTEAFF. The rearrangement uses TRBV29-1 and TRBJ1-1; 7 positions match TRBD1. There are 13 residues in the CDR3. The J segment lost 5 bases and the V segment lost 5 bases, leaving 8 bases of the junction unmatched. Germline V gene data show CDR1 as SQVTM and CDR2 as ANQGSEA.